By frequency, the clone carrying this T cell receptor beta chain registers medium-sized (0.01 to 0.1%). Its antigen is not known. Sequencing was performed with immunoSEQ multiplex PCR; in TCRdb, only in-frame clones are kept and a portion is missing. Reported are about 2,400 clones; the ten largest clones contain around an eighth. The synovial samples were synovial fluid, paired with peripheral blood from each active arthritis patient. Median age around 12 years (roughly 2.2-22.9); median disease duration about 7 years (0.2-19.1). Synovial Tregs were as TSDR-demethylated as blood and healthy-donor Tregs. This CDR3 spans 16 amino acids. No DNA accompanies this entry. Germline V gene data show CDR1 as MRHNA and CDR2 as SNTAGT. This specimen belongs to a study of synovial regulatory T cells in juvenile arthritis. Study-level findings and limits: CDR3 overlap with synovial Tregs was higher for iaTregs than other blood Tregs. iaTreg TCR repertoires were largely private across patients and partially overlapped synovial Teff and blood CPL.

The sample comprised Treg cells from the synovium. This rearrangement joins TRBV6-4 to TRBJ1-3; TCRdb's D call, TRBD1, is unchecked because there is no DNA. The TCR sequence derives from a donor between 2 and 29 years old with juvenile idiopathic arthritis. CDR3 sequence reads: CASSEEQGSSGNTIYF.